These 17 T cell receptor beta chains came from one sample sequenced in a study of siplizumab effects on memory and regulatory T cells. Repertoires were generated with immunoSEQ multiplex PCR, while TCRdb's copy carries only in-frame clones and drops some. This sample has about 50,000 clones, with 93% found just once. Sequencing input: CD8+ T cells sorted from blood. The receptors were gathered from a human donor in good health.

This chain connects TRBV2 to TRBJ2-5, with D tentatively TRBD1 or TRBD2 (5 bases each). The germline V gene has CDR1 SNHLY and CDR2 FYNNEI. V was pared by 8 bases and J by 4 bases, with 17 bases between. CDR3 length: 14 amino acids. CDR3 DNA sequence: TGTGCCAGCCTTGGGACCCTTATTAGAGAGACCCAGTACTTC. Its protein is CASLGTLIRETQYF.

The chain uses TRBV28 and TRBJ2-1, with 15 bases aligning to TRBD2. V lost 4 bases, J lost 3 bases, and 10 bases stayed unmatched. Per the germline V gene, CDR1 is MDHEN and CDR2 is SYDVKM. CDR3 length: 19 amino acids. This CDR3 reads CASSSPGLAGGLIYNEQFF. The CDR3 DNA reads TGTGCCAGCAGTTCCCCGGGACTAGCGGGAGGACTTATCTACAATGAGCAGTTCTTC.

The CDR3 protein is CASKEWGQGISPLHF. CDR3 DNA: TGTGCCAGCAAAGAGTGGGGACAGGGGATATCACCCCTCCACTTT. The chain carries TRBV7-9 and TRBJ1-6, with TRBD1 matching 10 bases. Germline CDR1 reads SEHNR; CDR2 reads FQNEAQ (reference sequence). CDR3 length equals 15 residues. V shed 7 bases and J 10 bases; nucleotides not matched to a gene: 10.

The chain recombines TRBV19 with TRBJ2-2; D is unclear. V lost 3 bases and J 5 bases, leaving 10 bases between the germline ends. The CDR3 is made up of 14 amino acids. The V gene's germline CDR1 is LNHDA and CDR2 SQIVND (reference sequence). CDR3 DNA sequence: TGTGCCAGTAGTATTTTGCTGGTGACCGGGGAGCTGTTTTTT. This gives the protein CASSILLVTGELFF.

The chain links TRBV2 to TRBJ2-7; D might be TRBD1 (7 bases). The V end lost 0 bases, the J end lost 0 bases, and 15 bases lay between the germline ends. Germline V gene lookup returns CDR1 SNHLY and CDR2 FYNNEI. The CDR3 loop spans 17 amino acids. The CDR3 protein is CASSEAGGGTASYEQYF. For the CDR3, the DNA is TGTGCCAGCAGTGAAGCGGGGGGCGGGACAGCCTCCTACGAGCAGTACTTC. The full variable domain, completed using reference TRBV2 and TRBJ2-7, is EPEVTQTPSHQVTQMGQEVILRCVPISNHLYFYWYRQILGQKVEFLVSFYNNEISEKSEIFDDQFSVERPDGSNFTLKIRSTKLEDSAMYFCASSEAGGGTASYEQYFGPGTRLTVT.

A single count supports this clone. V usage is TRBV7-8 and J usage is TRBJ1-5; D gene ambiguous. The V gene lost 9 bases and the J gene lost 5 bases, with 11 bases spanning the gap. The CDR3 spans 12 residues. CDR1 SGHVS and CDR2 FQNEAQ come from the germline V gene. The CDR3 here is CASGSGDQPQHF. The CDR3 DNA follows: TGTGCCAGTGGCAGCGGAGATCAGCCCCAGCATTTT.

This clone was recorded once. The chain couples TRBV19 to TRBJ2-7; 7 bases line up with TRBD1. Per the germline V gene, CDR1 is LNHDA and CDR2 is SQIVND (reference sequence). CDR3 length: 15 amino acids. V lost 1 base, J lost 0 bases, and 3 bases stayed unmatched. Here the CDR3 DNA reads TGTGCCAGTAGTATAGGGACAGGACTCTCCTACGAGCAGTACTTC. The encoded protein is CASSIGTGLSYEQYF.

The chain couples TRBV27 to TRBJ2-7; D is ambiguous. This CDR3 spans 14 amino acids. Trimming shortened V by 0 bases and J by 4 bases, and 10 bases separated the two germline ends. The germline gives CDR1 MNHEY, CDR2 SMNVEV (reference sequence). CDR3 sequence (DNA): TGTGCCAGCAGTTTATCCAGGACGTTTTACGAGCAGTACTTC. Its protein product is CASSLSRTFYEQYF.

V gene TRBV7-6 combines with J gene TRBJ2-7; D unclear. The CDR3 has 14 amino acids. The germline V and J ends were trimmed by 3 bases and 4 bases, with 13 bases remaining between them. The germline V gene encodes CDR1 SGHVS and CDR2 FNYEAQ. DNA for the CDR3: TGTGCCAGCAGCTTCCACGATGATAGTTACGAGCAGTACTTC. Its translation: CASSFHDDSYEQYF.

This sequence joins TRBV5-1 and TRBJ2-3; the match to TRBD1 covers 10 bases. Per germline, CDR1 SGHRS and CDR2 YFSETQ. The CDR3 covers 15 residues. Trimming cost V 2 bases and J 6 bases; bases outside gene matches: 6. The chain's CDR3 is CASSFRDRGVDTQYF. CDR3 DNA: TGCGCCAGCAGCTTCCGGGACAGGGGAGTGGATACGCAGTATTTT.

The chain links TRBV5-1 to TRBJ1-2; 7 nucleotides agree with TRBD1. From germline, CDR1 is SGHRS and CDR2 YFSETQ. The J segment lost 5 bases and the V segment lost 4 bases, leaving 8 bases of the junction unmatched. This CDR3 is 14 amino acids long. The CDR3 protein is CASSLDRDRYGYTF. CDR3 nucleotide sequence: TGCGCCAGCAGCCTTGACAGGGATAGATATGGCTACACCTTC.

CDR3 sequence reads: CASSLLGSSQPQHF. Written as DNA, the CDR3 is TGTGCCAGCAGCTTGCTGGGATCCTCCCAGCCCCAGCATTTT. The gene calls are TRBV5-4 and TRBJ1-5; no firm D call. CDR3 size: 14 residues. In germline, CDR1 is SGHNT, CDR2 YYREEE (reference sequence). Trimming pared 1 base from V and 7 bases from J, leaving 12 bases between.

The rearrangement uses TRBV10-2 and TRBJ2-7; D is possibly TRBD1 or TRBD2 (5 bases each). V was pared by 7 bases and J by 0 bases, with 13 bases between. Germline V lookup: CDR1 WSHSY, CDR2 SAAADI. CDR3 size: 14 residues. CDR3: CASTWTDSSYEQYF. Written as DNA, the CDR3 is TGCGCCAGCACCTGGACTGACAGCTCCTACGAGCAGTACTTC.

This sequence joins TRBV5-5 and TRBJ2-2; D is tentatively TRBD1 or TRBD2 (5 bases each). The V gene's germline CDR1 is SGHKS and CDR2 YYEKEE (reference sequence). Trimming removed 5 bases at V and 6 bases at J, with 14 bases between. The CDR3 contains 14 residues. The CDR3 is CASRRPGPPGELFF. CDR3 nucleotide sequence: TGTGCCAGCAGACGACCGGGACCGCCCGGGGAGCTGTTTTTT.

The chain carries TRBV7-2 and TRBJ2-2, with 10 bases lining up with TRBD1. Trimming took 4 bases from V and 7 from J; bases not matched to a gene: 12. The CDR3 covers 17 residues. The germline V gene has CDR1 SGHTA and CDR2 FQGNSA. This CDR3 reads CASSSPGQGIYGGELFF. As DNA, the CDR3 is TGTGCCAGCAGCTCACCGGGACAGGGGATTTATGGCGGGGAGCTGTTTTTT.

CDR3 sequence reads: CASSQEGLAGYNEQFF. The CDR3 DNA reads as TGCGCCAGCAGCCAAGAGGGACTAGCGGGTTACAATGAGCAGTTCTTC. This rearrangement joins TRBV4-1 to TRBJ2-1, with 12 bases that match TRBD2. Germline CDR1 is MGHRA and CDR2 is YSYEKL. The V and J ends lost 0 bases and 4 bases, in that order; junction bases with no gene match: 1. The CDR3 totals 16 residues.

V and J are TRBV25-1 and TRBJ2-2, with D possibly being TRBD1 or TRBD2 (6 bases each). CDR1 is MGHDK and CDR2 is SYGVNS in the germline V gene. The CDR3 has 15 amino acids. The germline V and J ends were trimmed by 4 bases and 8 bases, with 17 bases remaining between them. The CDR3 sequence is CASSGISWGAGELFF. The CDR3 DNA sequence: TGTGCCAGCAGTGGAATAAGTTGGGGGGCAGGGGAGCTGTTTTTT. The full variable domain, rest sourced from reference TRBV25-1 and TRBJ2-2, is EADIYQTPRYLVIGTGKKITLECSQTMGHDKMYWYQQDPGMELHLIHYSYGVNSTEKGDLSSESTVSRIRTEHFPLTLESARPSHTSQYLCASSGISWGAGELFFGEGSRLTVL.